This TCR beta chain stems from a study of T cell responses to AZD1222 COVID-19 vaccine. The germline V gene encodes CDR1 MNHEY and CDR2 SVGAGI. CDR3 length: 14 amino acids. The V and J ends lost 4 bases and 0 bases respectively, with 9 bases between them. Profiled with immunoSEQ multiplex PCR; TCRdb holds only in-frame clones, not every one. The sample comprises approximately 170,000 clones, 70% to 90% of which are singletons, and around 1.1% rests with the top ten. This receptor was obtained from an adult who received the AZD1222 COVID-19 vaccine. The V and J genes are TRBV6-5 and TRBJ2-5; unclear D gene. The sample consisted of peripheral blood, taken 28 days after the second AZD1222 dose. CDR3: CASSSSANQETQYF. The DNA for the CDR3 is TGTGCCAGCAGTTCCAGCGCCAACCAAGAGACCCAGTACTTC.